The next 17 T cell receptor beta chains were all read from a single sample in a study of beta chain features in type 1 diabetes (dated by TCRdb to 2016 to 2018). Beyond this particular receptor, the publication reports: A moderate but significant shortening of TCRB CDR3 length was observed in type 1 diabetes patients in all four CD4+ subsets.

The library was built by means of the immunoSEQ multiplex PCR assay. All of the isolated RNA was reverse transcribed with the High Capacity cDNA Reverse Transcription Kit, so expressed TCRB transcripts were sequenced. TCRdb took over this immuneACCESS table, retaining in-frame rearrangements with V and J assigned. Such tables are incomplete; in checked studies, under half of the missing clones stem from an unresolved V gene, and the remainder is unexplained. This sample is represented by 250,000 to 350,000 clones; about 13% of them were singletons. Together, the top ten hold less than 0.02% of the sample. Which antigens these TCRs recognize remains unknown. The specimen was naive CD4+ T cells from blood. In light of the paper, this sample's cell subset or site label describes: true naive CD4+ T cells. These TCRs come from a man aged 30 to 45 with type 1 diabetes.

Only a few counts were recorded for this clone. V and J are TRBV5-1 and TRBJ2-7, with D tentatively TRBD2 (6 bases). CDR1 is SGHRS and CDR2 is YFSETQ in the germline V gene. The CDR3 covers 15 residues. The ends were cut back, 4 bases at V and 5 bases at J, with 19 bases in the middle. The CDR3 loop reads CASSPTPAGLHEQYF. The DNA of the CDR3 is TGCGCCAGCAGCCCAACCCCGGCGGGGTTACACGAGCAGTACTTC.

The genes are TRBV4-3 and TRBJ2-6; the D gene is possibly TRBD1 (5 bases). The CDR3 totals 15 residues. CDR1 and CDR2 from the germline V gene are LGHNA and YSLEER. Trimming left V 3 bases short and J 2 bases short, with 8 bases between. Here the CDR3 DNA reads TGCGCCAGCAGCCACCAGGGTGCTGGGGCCAACGTCCTGACTTTC. It specifies CASSHQGAGANVLTF.

This chain links TRBV9 with TRBJ1-4, with D unresolved. V was pared by 7 bases and J by 10 bases, with 17 bases between. The V gene's germline CDR1 is SGDLS and CDR2 YYNGEE. The CDR3 covers 13 residues. In nucleotides, the CDR3 is TGTGCCAGCGCGCCGGAGCTCCCGGGAAAACTGTTTTTT. Amino acids: CASAPELPGKLFF. The full variable domain, with the rest looked up from reference TRBV9 and TRBJ1-4, is DSGVTQTPKHLITATGQRVTLRCSPRSGDLSVYWYQQSLDQGLQFLIQYYNGEERAKGNILERFSAQQFPDLHSELNLSSLELGDSALYFCASAPELPGKLFFGSGTQLSVL.

This rearrangement joins TRBV28 to TRBJ2-5; D might be TRBD2 (5 bases). CDR1 and CDR2 from the germline V gene are MDHEN and SYDVKM. The V end lost 5 bases, the J end lost 4 bases, and 17 bases lay between the germline ends. The CDR3 is 15 amino acids. CDR3 sequence: CASSRPTGFGETQYF. The CDR3 DNA sequence: TGTGCCAGCAGTCGGCCCACGGGATTCGGAGAGACCCAGTACTTC.

This chain uses TRBV28 with TRBJ1-2, with a weak D call TRBD1 (5 bases). Germline lookup yields CDR1 MDHEN and CDR2 SYDVKM. V was clipped by 5 bases and J by 14 bases, with 21 bases between them. The CDR3 has 13 amino acids. The chain's CDR3 is CASSPSGGSMGTF. CDR3 nucleotides: TGTGCCAGCAGTCCCTCCGGGGGTAGTATGGGAACCTTC.

This clone was detected only a few times. In DNA, the CDR3 is TGTGCCAGCAGCCCCGGGACAGGCCGTTACAATGAGCAGTTCTTC. Protein: CASSPGTGRYNEQFF. The rearrangement joins TRBV7-3 to TRBJ2-1, with 8 bases identical to TRBD1. Trimming cost V 5 bases and J 4 bases; bases outside gene matches: 7. The CDR3 runs to 15 residues. Per the germline V gene, CDR1 is SGHTA and CDR2 is FQGTGA.

The chain is built from TRBV5-1 and TRBJ1-1; 7 bases align to TRBD1. Germline CDR1 reads SGHRS; CDR2 reads YFSETQ. V trimming: 4 bases; J trimming: 3 bases; junction bases outside the gene matches: 3. This CDR3 is 13 amino acids long. CDR3 sequence (DNA): TGCGCCAGCAGCGCTGACAGGGACACTGAAGCTTTCTTT. Translation gives CASSADRDTEAFF.

This clone was seen only a few times. This chain links TRBV28 with TRBJ1-5, with 7 positions matching TRBD1. J was trimmed by 4 bases and V by 6 bases; bases with no gene match: 3. The CDR3 spans 13 residues. Germline V gene lookup returns CDR1 MDHEN and CDR2 SYDVKM. The CDR3 DNA reads as TGTGCCAGCAGCTCGGACAGGAATCAGCCCCAGCATTTT. This gives the protein CASSSDRNQPQHF.

This clone has only a few counts. The genes are TRBV28 and TRBJ1-1; D remains unclear. Trimming took 5 bases from V and 4 from J, leaving 14 bases between them. Germline CDR1 MDHEN, CDR2 SYDVKM. CDR3 length: 14 amino acids. This CDR3 is CASSRSGGGTEAFF. The DNA of the CDR3 is TGTGCCAGCAGTCGCTCGGGAGGAGGCACTGAAGCTTTCTTT.

This clone was seen a few times. The chain employs TRBV7-2 and TRBJ2-7; tentatively, D is TRBD1 (5 bases). V lost 3 bases to trimming and J lost 0 bases, with 12 bases between them. In germline, CDR1 is SGHTA, CDR2 FQGNSA. The CDR3 covers 15 residues. CDR3 coding DNA: TGTGCCAGCAGCTTCTCTGGGGCCTACTCCTACGAGCAGTACTTC. This translates into CASSFSGAYSYEQYF.

This clone has just a few counts. This chain uses TRBV18 with TRBJ2-7, with 10 bases that match TRBD2. Germline V gene data show CDR1 as KGHSH and CDR2 as LQKENI. This CDR3 is built from 15 residues. V dropped 1 base and J dropped 4; count of bases not matched to a gene: 4. This CDR3 reads CASSPQGTSAYEQYF. CDR3 nucleotides: TGTGCCAGCTCACCACAAGGGACTAGCGCTTACGAGCAGTACTTC.

As to this clone: At one of its ends the junction is not consistent with the germline gene, which may arise from a read error. The CDR3, as DNA: TGTGCCAGCAGCCAGCCAAGAGGACAACTCGAAGATACCCAGTACTTC. The encoded protein is CASSQPRGQLEDTQYF. V and J are TRBV7-9 and TRBJ2-5, with a tentative D call TRBD1 (5 bases). There are 16 residues in the CDR3. Per germline, CDR1 SEHNR and CDR2 FQNEAQ (reference sequence).

This clone was observed a handful of times. The V gene is TRBV11-2, the J gene TRBJ2-1, with 14 bases fitting TRBD2. J gave up 7 bases and V 6 bases, and 5 bases lay outside the gene matches. The CDR3 totals 15 residues. Germline CDR1 SGHAT, CDR2 FQNNGV. CDR3 nucleotides: TGTGCCAGCAGGCTGACTAGCGGGAGGGCAAATGAGCAGTTCTTC. It yields the protein CASRLTSGRANEQFF.

CDR3 nucleotide sequence: TGTGCCAGCGGGCAGTTAAATGAAAAACTGTTTTTT. This codes for CASGQLNEKLFF. V is TRBV28 and J is TRBJ1-4; no definite D call. Germline lookup yields CDR1 MDHEN and CDR2 SYDVKM. With 8 bases removed from V and 5 bases from J, the gap between germline ends came to 9 bases. The CDR3 has 12 amino acids.

This clone turned up a few times. The chain recombines TRBV7-6 with TRBJ2-7; D perhaps matches TRBD1 (5 bases). Germline values: CDR1 SGHVS, CDR2 FNYEAQ. V lost 4 bases and J lost 3, with 16 bases in between. This CDR3 spans 15 amino acids. CDR3 protein: CASSSPDKRDYEQYF. The CDR3 DNA reads TGTGCCAGCAGCTCCCCGGACAAAAGGGACTACGAGCAGTACTTC.

This clone was picked up a small number of times. This chain uses TRBV25-1 with TRBJ1-2; TRBD1 agrees at 9 bases. Germline lookup yields CDR1 MGHDK and CDR2 SYGVNS. Trimming took 5 bases from V and 5 from J; bases not matched to a gene: 6. The CDR3 is made up of 14 amino acids. CDR3 coding DNA: TGTGCCAGCAGTCGGGACAGGGTTGGTTATGGCTACACCTTC. Translation: CASSRDRVGYGYTF.

The chain is built from TRBV4-3 and TRBJ2-4; TRBD1 aligns across 10 bases. Germline assignment: CDR1 LGHNA and CDR2 YSLEER. J was trimmed by 0 bases and V by 4 bases; bases with no gene match: 3. The CDR3 extends over 16 amino acids. The CDR3 DNA follows: TGCGCCAGCAGCCCAGGACAGGGGGTAGCCAAAAACATTCAGTACTTC. It codes for CASSPGQGVAKNIQYF.